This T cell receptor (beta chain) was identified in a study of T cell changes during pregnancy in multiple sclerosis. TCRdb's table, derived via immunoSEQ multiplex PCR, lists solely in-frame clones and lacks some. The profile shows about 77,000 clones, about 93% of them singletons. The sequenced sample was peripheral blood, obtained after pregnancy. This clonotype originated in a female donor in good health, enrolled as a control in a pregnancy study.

CDR3 protein: CASGSGMTYEQYF. DNA for the CDR3: TGTGCCAGCGGGTCAGGCATGACCTACGAGCAGTACTTC. The chain employs TRBV27 and TRBJ2-7; D is unresolved. In germline, CDR1 is MNHEY, CDR2 SMNVEV (reference sequence). The ends were cut back, 8 bases at V and 2 bases at J, with 13 bases in the middle. CDR3 size: 13 residues.